What follows is one T cell receptor (beta chain) and its context. In its sample, this clonotype was seen a few times. Its antigen specificity is not known. Base-call qualities are not available, and no considerably larger clone is one nucleotide away. This sample stems from a study of T-cell reconstitution after alpha-beta-depleted transplantation in children (dated by TCRdb to 2016 to 2017). Looking at the study overall: T-cell immune reconstitution after TCRalphabeta/CD19-depleted allogeneic hematopoietic cell transplantation in children was quantitatively tracked in the study by means of TCR repertoire profiling. Overall study results and their limits: The apparently early alphabetaT-cell count recovery about two months after transplant was reportedly dependent on only several hundred rapidly expanded clones derived from non-depleted graft cells. Over subsequent months, a decline in hyperexpanded clone frequencies was noted, and after one year, T-cell counts and TCRbeta diversity were mostly ascribed to newly produced T cells. In some patients, the high TCRbeta diversity seen at day 60 was put down to recipient T cells and intrathymic progenitors that had survived conditioning.

The library relied on PCR. Sequencing used an Illumina HiSeq 2500. Molecular barcoding was employed in the preparation of TCR libraries, with unique molecular identifiers being used to normalize TCRbeta repertoire quantification. TCRdb ran its own pipeline on the public reads, namely fastp trimming at Q25 and MiXCR clone calling, and kept in-frame beta chains. Every entry covers one CDR3 protein and lists the most common genes and DNA from its rows. This sample is represented by 250,000 to 400,000 distinct CDR3 sequences; around 25% of them were singletons. About 10% of the sample is held by the ten biggest clonotypes. Interpreted using the paper, the treatment or condition label stands for: allogeneic hematopoietic cell transplantation with graft depleted of TCRalphabeta T cells and CD19 B cells. TCRalphabeta/CD19-depleted allogeneic hematopoietic cell grafts were given to the transplant recipients, all of whom were children.

At the junction V is shortened by 1 base and J by 6 bases; bases outside the gene matches: 3. The CDR1 and CDR2 encoded by the germline V gene (reference sequence) are LNHNV and YYDKDF. Taken from cysteine to phenylalanine, the CDR3 has 15 residues. Only the CDR3 region is kept as DNA, spanning 45 bases read in frame from base 1. The source is a male patient younger than 18 who had a stem cell transplant for acute lymphoblastic leukemia, so the T cells may come from the graft donor. Material: PBMCs, mostly from graft donor cells, obtained 180 days after TCRalphabeta/CD19-depleted stem cell transplant. This sequence uses TRBV15 and TRBJ1-6, and TRBD1 aligns with 7 junction nucleotides. The bases are TGTGCCACCAGCAGAGCGGGACAGTCTAATTCACCCCTCCACTTT. Translated, it gives CATSRAGQSNSPLHF.